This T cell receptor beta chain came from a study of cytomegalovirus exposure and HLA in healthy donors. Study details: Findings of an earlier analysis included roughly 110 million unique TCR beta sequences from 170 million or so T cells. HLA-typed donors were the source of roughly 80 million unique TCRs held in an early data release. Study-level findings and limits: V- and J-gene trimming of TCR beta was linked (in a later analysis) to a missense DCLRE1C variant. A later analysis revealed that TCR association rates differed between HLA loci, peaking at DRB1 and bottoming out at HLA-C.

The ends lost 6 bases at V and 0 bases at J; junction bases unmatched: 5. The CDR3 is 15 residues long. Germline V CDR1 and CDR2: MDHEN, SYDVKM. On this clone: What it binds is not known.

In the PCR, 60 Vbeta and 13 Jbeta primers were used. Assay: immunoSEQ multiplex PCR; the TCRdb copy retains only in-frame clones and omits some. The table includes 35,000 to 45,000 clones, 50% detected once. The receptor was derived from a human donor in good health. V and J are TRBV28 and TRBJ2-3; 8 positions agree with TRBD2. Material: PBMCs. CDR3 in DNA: TGTGCCAGCAGAGAAAGCGGGGGTAGCACAGATACGCAGTATTTT. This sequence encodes CASRESGGSTDTQYF.